This T cell receptor beta chain is from a study of shared clonotypes between healthy human individuals. Using immunoSEQ multiplex PCR, the repertoire was profiled, and TCRdb retains in-frame clones only, with some absent. The repertoire includes approximately 1,500,000 clones, 95% to 99% of them detected once, and about 0.45% sits in the top ten. The trim removed 2 bases at V and 0 bases at J, leaving 16 bases unmatched. This CDR3 region has 19 residues. Germline V gene lookup returns CDR1 SGHTA and CDR2 FQGTGA. This receptor was identified in a man between 25 and 39 years old in good health. The sequencing sample was made of naive CD4+ T cells sorted from blood. Subset indicated: CD45RA+ positively selected. The J gene is TRBJ2-7, the V gene TRBV7-3, with TRBD2 matching 7 bases. Here the CDR3 DNA reads TGTGCCAGCAGCTTATTCCCATCCCTCGGCAGCGGGGCCTCCTACGAGCAGTACTTC. Translation gives CASSLFPSLGSGASYEQYF.